The sequence of this T cell receptor beta chain was determined in a study of blood T cell repertoires in COVID-19. Study in general: Collection of acute and convalescent COVID-19 samples took place in the United States, Italy and Spain.

Participants were aged roughly 18 to 90 years, lived in around 25 US areas, and enrolled virtually. Either two negative PCRs, clearance, or symptom resolution qualified Cohort 3 donors as recovered. Per the authors' pipeline: The authors estimated nucleated cell counts from reference gene primer amplification. Clones were sequenced by immunoSEQ multiplex PCR, and TCRdb holds only the in-frame ones, with some missing. V and J calls and clone size are those listed in that table; D and trimming were worked out from the DNA. Here the sample spans under 300,000 clones, 89% being singletons. The CDR3 is 14 residues long. V was shortened by 2 bases and J by 3 bases, with 10 bases between the two germline ends. Germline lookup yields CDR1 KGHSH and CDR2 LQKENI.

The sequenced material came from PBMCs or T cells enriched from blood (not recorded which). This TCR derives from a woman aged 40 to 50 who had recovered from COVID-19. This chain joins TRBV18 and TRBJ1-1, with D maybe TRBD1 (5 bases). CDR3 DNA sequence: TGTGCCAGCTCACCAAAGCTGACAGACACTGAAGCTTTCTTT. Protein sequence: CASSPKLTDTEAFF.